Shown below are 10 T cell receptor beta chains from a single sample sequenced in a study of blood T cell repertoires in COVID-19. Sequencing was performed with immunoSEQ multiplex PCR; in TCRdb, only in-frame clones are kept and a portion is missing. Of 200,000 to 250,000 clones listed, 82% are singletons. The source material was peripheral blood. The receptors were gathered from a woman older than 75 with COVID-19, enrolled during active disease.

This clone was observed a few times. V usage is TRBV15 and J usage is TRBJ2-1; D remains unclear. With 0 bases removed from V and 5 bases from J, the gap between germline ends came to 8 bases. The CDR3 extends over 14 amino acids. From germline, CDR1 is LNHNV and CDR2 YYDKDF (reference sequence). The CDR3, as DNA: TGTGCCACCAGCAGAGACCCCGACAACAATGAGCAGTTCTTC. This sequence encodes CATSRDPDNNEQFF. Full variable domain (remainder filled in from reference TRBV15 and TRBJ2-1): DAMVIQNPRYQVTQFGKPVTLSCSQTLNHNVMYWYQQKSSQAPKLLFHYYDKDFNNEADTPDNFQSRRPNTSFCFLDIRSPGLGDTAMYLCATSRDPDNNEQFFGPGTRLTVL.

This clone was recorded a few times. The chain couples TRBV7-9 to TRBJ1-5, with 7 positions matching TRBD1. Unmatched junction bases numbered 1, after V lost 4 bases and J lost 4 bases. CDR1 SEHNR and CDR2 FQNEAQ come from the germline V gene (reference sequence). This CDR3 contains 13 residues. The CDR3 spells CASSSQGNQPQHF. Here the CDR3 DNA reads TGTGCCAGCAGCTCACAGGGGAATCAGCCCCAGCATTTT.

The chain employs TRBV7-3 and TRBJ2-1, with unresolved D. The CDR3 runs to 12 residues. Trimming removed 3 bases at V and 10 bases at J, with 10 bases between. Germline loops: CDR1 SGHTA, CDR2 FQGTGA. DNA for the CDR3: TGTGCCAGCAGCTTCCCCAACCGGGAGCAGTTCTTC. As protein: CASSFPNREQFF. The whole variable domain, filled in from reference TRBV7-3 and TRBJ2-1, reads GAGVSQTPSNKVTEKGKYVELRCDPISGHTALYWYRQSLGQGPEFLIYFQGTGAADDSGLPNDRFFAVRPEGSVSTLKIQRTERGDSAVYLCASSFPNREQFFGPGTRLTVL.

The rearrangement links TRBV5-1 to TRBJ2-7, with 7 bases identical to TRBD2. Germline assignment: CDR1 SGHRS and CDR2 YFSETQ. V was pared by 1 base and J by 1 base, with 11 bases of the junction left unmatched. The CDR3 extends over 17 amino acids. CDR3 coding DNA: TGCGCCAGCAGCTTGCGCTCTCGGGACTACAAATCCTACGAGCAGTACTTC. Amino acids: CASSLRSRDYKSYEQYF.

The rearrangement joins TRBV28 to TRBJ2-7, with TRBD2 matching over 8 bases. With 5 bases clipped from V and 3 bases from J, the junction kept 6 bases outside the gene matches. Germline V CDR1 and CDR2: MDHEN, SYDVKM. The CDR3 runs to 14 residues. This chain's CDR3 is CASSGPGGVYEQYF. In DNA, the CDR3 is TGTGCCAGCAGTGGGCCGGGGGGGGTCTACGAGCAGTACTTC.

V and J are TRBV30 and TRBJ2-7; TRBD2 is a possible D gene (6 bases). The CDR3 is 14 residues long. Deletions cut 4 bases from V and 3 bases from J, with 16 bases between. Germline assignment: CDR1 GTSNPN and CDR2 SVGIG (reference sequence). CDR3 loop: CAWTIKGRRYEQYF. The CDR3 DNA sequence: TGTGCCTGGACCATCAAGGGGAGGCGCTACGAGCAGTACTTC.

The rearrangement uses TRBV30 and TRBJ2-5; tentative D call: TRBD1 (7 bases). Germline CDR1 reads GTSNPN; CDR2 reads SVGIG (reference sequence). V lost 0 bases and J 1 base, leaving 12 bases between the germline ends. This CDR3 has 15 residues. CDR3 region: CAWSVNRGLQETQYF. CDR3 DNA sequence: TGTGCCTGGAGTGTAAACAGGGGACTCCAAGAGACCCAGTACTTC.

The rearrangement joins TRBV19 to TRBJ1-1; a possible D gene is TRBD1 (5 bases). Trimming pared 2 bases from V and 2 bases from J, leaving 9 bases between. The CDR3 totals 14 residues. Germline V gene sequence: CDR1 LNHDA, CDR2 SQIVND (reference sequence). The CDR3 DNA reads TGTGCCAGTAGTATACAGGGTCGTAACACTGAAGCTTTCTTT. Translation gives CASSIQGRNTEAFF.

J is TRBJ2-7 and V is TRBV20-1; D may be TRBD1 (6 bases). CDR1 DFQATT and CDR2 SNEGSKA come from the germline V gene (reference sequence). V was pared by 5 bases and J by 3 bases, with 8 bases between. This CDR3 has 11 amino acids. The CDR3 nucleotides are TGCAGTGCTGGACAGAACTACGAGCAGTACTTC. Its translation is CSAGQNYEQYF.

The V and J genes are TRBV19 and TRBJ2-7, with TRBD2 matching 7 bases. The CDR3 contains 15 residues. Germline lookup yields CDR1 LNHDA and CDR2 SQIVND (reference sequence). The J segment lost 5 bases and the V segment lost 7 bases, leaving 14 bases of the junction unmatched. The CDR3 DNA reads TGTGCCAGTACCGCCGTGGGCGGGGGTATCAACGAGCAGTACTTC. Translation gives CASTAVGGGINEQYF.